The rows below give T cell receptor beta chains drawn from one sample of a study of shared clonotypes between healthy human individuals. Repertoires were generated with immunoSEQ multiplex PCR, while TCRdb's copy carries only in-frame clones and drops some. The table has around 2.3 million clones, under 97% seen once; the top ten hold more than 0.1%. Input material: naive CD4+ T cells sorted from blood. These TCRs come from a man between 18 and 35 years old in good health. CDR3s leave out the opening cysteine and the closing phenylalanine or tryptophan. The D gene is left open where the match is weak. The listing skips clone size in some rows; elsewhere it reads once, few, many or a size class.

CDR3aa: ASSDRRLADSTDTQY
d_gene: TRBD2
v_gene: TRBV6-1
j_gene: TRBJ2-3
abundance: NA

CDR3aa: ASSPQTSDLGDTQY
d_gene: NA
v_gene: TRBV4-1
j_gene: TRBJ2-3
abundance: NA

CDR3aa: ASSSNHLASGNTIY
d_gene: NA
v_gene: TRBV7-9
j_gene: TRBJ1-3
abundance: NA

CDR3aa: ASSSDGQGNTEAF
d_gene: TRBD1
v_gene: TRBV5-1
j_gene: TRBJ1-1
abundance: NA

CDR3aa: ASSYSFADNYGYT
d_gene: NA
v_gene: TRBV6-5
j_gene: TRBJ1-2
abundance: NA

CDR3aa: ASRGVIEQF
d_gene: NA
v_gene: TRBV6-1
j_gene: TRBJ2-1
abundance: NA

CDR3aa: AWMAGATDTQY
d_gene: TRBD2
v_gene: TRBV30
j_gene: TRBJ2-3
abundance: NA

CDR3aa: ASSLLGTSGRAKTDTQY
d_gene: TRBD2
v_gene: TRBV28
j_gene: TRBJ2-3
abundance: NA

CDR3aa: AISGFPGELF
d_gene: NA
v_gene: TRBV10-3
j_gene: TRBJ2-2
abundance: few

CDR3aa: ASRPGTGNTEAF
d_gene: TRBD1
v_gene: TRBV10-1
j_gene: TRBJ1-1
abundance: NA

CDR3aa: ASRTSSKLGELF
d_gene: NA
v_gene: TRBV10-2
j_gene: TRBJ2-2
abundance: NA

CDR3aa: ASSVEGQGKETQY
d_gene: NA
v_gene: TRBV9
j_gene: TRBJ2-5
abundance: NA

CDR3aa: AISEKGPETQY
d_gene: NA
v_gene: TRBV10-3
j_gene: TRBJ2-5
abundance: NA

CDR3aa: ASSLLGGQPQH
d_gene: NA
v_gene: TRBV28
j_gene: TRBJ1-5
abundance: NA

CDR3aa: SASGKNIQY
d_gene: NA
v_gene: TRBV20-1
j_gene: TRBJ2-4
abundance: NA

CDR3aa: ASSLDPQGNTEAF
d_gene: NA
v_gene: TRBV5-6
j_gene: TRBJ1-1
abundance: NA

CDR3aa: ASSLEDIRTDTQY
d_gene: NA
v_gene: TRBV11-2
j_gene: TRBJ2-3
abundance: NA

CDR3aa: ASSDHVRSTDTQY
d_gene: NA
v_gene: TRBV25-1
j_gene: TRBJ2-3
abundance: NA

CDR3aa: ASSDSPGLDTQY
d_gene: NA
v_gene: TRBV6-1
j_gene: TRBJ2-3
abundance: NA

CDR3aa: ASSLARTGLNEQY
d_gene: TRBD1
v_gene: TRBV5-1
j_gene: TRBJ2-7
abundance: NA

CDR3aa: ASSYRDKDEQY
d_gene: NA
v_gene: TRBV5-1
j_gene: TRBJ2-7
abundance: NA

CDR3aa: ASSSTGVAYEQY
d_gene: TRBD1
v_gene: TRBV5-1
j_gene: TRBJ2-7
abundance: NA

CDR3aa: ASSDWAGSYGYT
d_gene: NA
v_gene: TRBV2
j_gene: TRBJ1-2
abundance: NA

CDR3aa: ASSPPEGNGRGYEQY
d_gene: NA
v_gene: TRBV23-1
j_gene: TRBJ2-7
abundance: NA

CDR3aa: ASSPSGNQPQH
d_gene: NA
v_gene: TRBV6-5
j_gene: TRBJ1-5
abundance: NA

CDR3aa: ASSHRDRNTEAF
d_gene: TRBD1
v_gene: TRBV7-9
j_gene: TRBJ1-1
abundance: NA

CDR3aa: ASSPSAVAAGELF
d_gene: NA
v_gene: TRBV18
j_gene: TRBJ2-2
abundance: NA

CDR3aa: ASSHLPLSDLIYNEQF
d_gene: NA
v_gene: TRBV18
j_gene: TRBJ2-1
abundance: NA

CDR3aa: ASIPRVATGELF
d_gene: NA
v_gene: TRBV19
j_gene: TRBJ2-2
abundance: NA

CDR3aa: ASSRDPNEKLF
d_gene: NA
v_gene: TRBV5-4
j_gene: TRBJ1-4
abundance: NA

CDR3aa: ASSEPRPPYEQY
d_gene: NA
v_gene: TRBV25-1
j_gene: TRBJ2-7
abundance: NA

CDR3aa: SVEGLAATQY
d_gene: TRBD2
v_gene: TRBV29-1
j_gene: TRBJ2-3
abundance: NA

CDR3aa: ASSEAGTFHVTQY
d_gene: NA
v_gene: TRBV6-1
j_gene: TRBJ2-5
abundance: NA

CDR3aa: ASSAQGANYGYT
d_gene: TRBD1
v_gene: TRBV19
j_gene: TRBJ1-2
abundance: NA

CDR3aa: ASSFTGLDPYNEQF
d_gene: TRBD2
v_gene: TRBV5-4
j_gene: TRBJ2-1
abundance: once

CDR3aa: ASSETSGGGADTQY
d_gene: TRBD2
v_gene: TRBV28
j_gene: TRBJ2-3
abundance: NA

CDR3aa: ASSRTAGNYGYT
d_gene: NA
v_gene: TRBV5-1
j_gene: TRBJ1-2
abundance: NA

CDR3aa: SVPTGLATNEQF
d_gene: TRBD2
v_gene: TRBV29-1
j_gene: TRBJ2-1
abundance: NA

CDR3aa: ASSLAPGYEQY
d_gene: NA
v_gene: TRBV7-8
j_gene: TRBJ2-7
abundance: NA